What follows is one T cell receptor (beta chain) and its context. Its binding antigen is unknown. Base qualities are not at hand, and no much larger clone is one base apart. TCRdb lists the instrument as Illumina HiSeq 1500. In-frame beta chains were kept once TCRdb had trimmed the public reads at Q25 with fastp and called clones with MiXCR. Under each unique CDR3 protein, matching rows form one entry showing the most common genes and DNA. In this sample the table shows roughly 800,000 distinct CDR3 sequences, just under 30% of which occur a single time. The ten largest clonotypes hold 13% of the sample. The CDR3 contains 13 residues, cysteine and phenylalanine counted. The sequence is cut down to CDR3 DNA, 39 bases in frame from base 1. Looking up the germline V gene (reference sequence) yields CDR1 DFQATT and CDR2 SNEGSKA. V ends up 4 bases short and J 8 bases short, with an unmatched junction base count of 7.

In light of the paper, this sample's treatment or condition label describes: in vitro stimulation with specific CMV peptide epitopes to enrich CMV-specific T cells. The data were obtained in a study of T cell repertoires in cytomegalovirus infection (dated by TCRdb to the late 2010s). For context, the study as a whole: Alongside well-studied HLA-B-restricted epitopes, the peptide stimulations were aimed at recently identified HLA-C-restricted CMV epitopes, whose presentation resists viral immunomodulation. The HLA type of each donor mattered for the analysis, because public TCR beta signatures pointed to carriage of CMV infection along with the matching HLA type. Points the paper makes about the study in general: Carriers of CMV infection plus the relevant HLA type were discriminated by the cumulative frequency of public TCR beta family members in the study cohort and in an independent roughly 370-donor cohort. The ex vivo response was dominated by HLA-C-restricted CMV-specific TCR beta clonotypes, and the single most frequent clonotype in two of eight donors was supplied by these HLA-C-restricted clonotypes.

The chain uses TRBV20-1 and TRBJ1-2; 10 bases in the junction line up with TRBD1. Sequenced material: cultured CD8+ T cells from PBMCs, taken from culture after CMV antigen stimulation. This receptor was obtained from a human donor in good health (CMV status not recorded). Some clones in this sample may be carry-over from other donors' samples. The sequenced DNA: TGCAGTGCTATTGACAGGGGGCCGTGGGGCTACACCTTC. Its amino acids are CSAIDRGPWGYTF.